This T cell receptor (beta chain) was recorded in a study of cytomegalovirus exposure and HLA in healthy donors. Study as a whole: The early release's HLA-typed donors yielded 70 million to 85 million unique TCRs.

On this clone: The target antigen is unknown.

Primers included in the PCR were 60 Vbeta and 13 Jbeta primers. The repertoire was sequenced with immunoSEQ multiplex PCR; TCRdb's copy has only in-frame clones and lacks some. The profile shows about 78,000 clones, approximately 77% of them singletons. CDR1 is SNHLY, CDR2 FYNNEI, per germline. The CDR3 contains 16 residues. Trimming at V came to 6 bases and at J to 4 bases, leaving 7 bases not matched to a gene. Study-wide findings and caveats: In vitro experiments confirmed that three CMV-associated chains were specific for CMV antigens. As a later analysis showed, several of the most significant clusters appeared to be linked to common viral pathogens.

This sequence joins TRBV2 and TRBJ2-5, with 14 bases that match TRBD2. Material: PBMCs. The receptor was isolated from a woman between 40 and 55 years old in good health and CMV-seropositive. CDR3 in amino acids: CASRGLAGGAGETQYF. CDR3 nucleotides: TGTGCCAGCAGAGGACTAGCGGGAGGAGCGGGAGAGACCCAGTACTTC.